This entry lists 29 T cell receptor beta chains sequenced from one sample in a study of T cells in Graves' hyperthyroidism and ophthalmopathy. The investigators amplified TCR beta CDR3 regions from RNA transcripts. HTBI primers were the set used in a first-round RT-PCR of the TCR CDR3. TCRdb analysed the multiplex PCR reads with MiXCR anew, one entry per CDR3 protein. The data contain around 99,000 distinct CDR3 sequences, about 15% of them singletons. Sequences were obtained from blood. The receptors derive from a woman between 45 and 65 years old with Graves' hyperthyroidism.

This clonotype was recorded many times. V usage is TRBV10-3 and J usage is TRBJ1-1; no definite D call. CDR1 is ENHRY and CDR2 is SYGVKD in the germline V gene. Trimming shortened V by 6 bases and J by 1 base, and 12 bases separated the two germline ends. The CDR3 length is 14 residues. CDR3 amino acids: CAIRPQAQNTEAFF. Here the CDR3 DNA reads TGTGCCATCAGACCCCAAGCCCAGAACACTGAAGCTTTCTTT.

This clonotype was seen ten or more times. The genes are TRBV4-1 and TRBJ1-4; D is possibly TRBD1 (5 bases). Germline CDR1 MGHRA, CDR2 YSYEKL. CDR3 size: 14 residues. The V and J ends lost 1 base and 5 bases respectively, with 8 bases between them. This CDR3 reads CASSQGRGNEKLFF. CDR3 bases: TGCGCCAGCAGCCAAGGAAGGGGAAATGAAAAACTGTTTTTT.

This clonotype was recorded many times. The rearrangement uses TRBV6-2 or TRBV6-3 and TRBJ2-1, with unresolved D. The CDR3 is made up of 12 amino acids. Germline CDR1 reads MNHEY; CDR2 reads SVGEGT. The V end was cut by 7 bases, the J end by 6 bases, with 10 bases between. The CDR3 reads CASTPRGNEQFF. The DNA for the CDR3 is TGTGCCAGCACCCCCCGTGGCAATGAGCAGTTCTTC.

This clonotype came up a few times. This chain joins TRBV6-1 and TRBJ2-2; TRBD1 matches at 8 bases. This CDR3 comprises 14 residues. J was trimmed by 0 bases and V by 6 bases; bases with no gene match: 0. Germline V gene data show CDR1 as MNHNS and CDR2 as SASEGT. CDR3 in DNA: TGTGCCAGCAGGGGACAGGCGAACACCGGGGAGCTGTTTTTT. As protein: CASRGQANTGELFF.

At least ten counts were recorded for this clonotype. This chain joins TRBV7-2 and TRBJ2-7; 7 bases are shared with TRBD2. Losses at the gene ends were 0 bases for V and 3 bases for J; bases not matched to a gene: 5. In germline, CDR1 is SGHTA, CDR2 FQGNSA. The CDR3 is 15 residues long. Here the CDR3 DNA reads TGTGCCAGCAGCTTAGCTTCTAGCGGATACTACGAGCAGTACTTC. Translated: CASSLASSGYYEQYF.

In this sample, this clonotype turned up many times. The J gene is TRBJ2-5, the V gene TRBV7-2, with a possible D match to TRBD1 (6 bases). The CDR3 sequence is 15 residues long. V lost 1 base, J lost 5 bases, and 14 bases lay in between. Looked up from germline, CDR1 is SGHTA and CDR2 is FQGNSA. CDR3 amino acids: CASSLVGQGWETQYF. As DNA, the CDR3 is TGTGCCAGCAGCTTAGTGGGCCAGGGGTGGGAGACCCAGTACTTC.

The sample holds many counts of this clonotype. The chain recombines TRBV2 with TRBJ1-1; D gene ambiguous. The V end was cut by 5 bases, the J end by 1 base, with 11 bases between. The CDR3 has 14 residues. Germline CDR1 SNHLY, CDR2 FYNNEI. CDR3 residues: CASSLLGPNTEAFF. The CDR3 DNA is TGTGCCAGCAGTTTATTGGGCCCGAACACTGAAGCTTTCTTT.

The CDR3 coding sequence is TGTGCCAGCAGTTATGCTCTAGGGACTAACACTGAAGCTTTCTTT. Protein sequence: CASSYALGTNTEAFF. The rearrangement joins TRBV6-5 to TRBJ1-1; TRBD1 might be the D (5 bases). The CDR3 is made up of 15 amino acids. V lost 3 bases to trimming and J lost 2 bases, with 13 bases between them. Germline V gene data show CDR1 as MNHEY and CDR2 as SVGAGI.

In this sample, this clonotype turned up many times. The junction does not match germline at one end; this may be a read error. The chain employs TRBV5-1 and TRBJ1-2; D unclear. CDR1 is SGHRS and CDR2 is YFSETQ in the germline V gene. The CDR3 has 13 amino acids. The CDR3 region is CASSLERMYGSTF. As DNA, the CDR3 is TGCGCCAGCAGCTTGGAGCGGATGTATGGCTCCACCTTC.

In its sample, this clonotype was seen many times. The chain links TRBV29-1 to TRBJ2-3; 9 nucleotides match TRBD2. The CDR3 spans 15 residues. Germline values: CDR1 SQVTM, CDR2 ANQGSEA. Losses at the gene ends were 5 bases for V and 2 bases for J; bases not matched to a gene: 8. The CDR3 loop reads CSVPTSGRSTDTQYF. CDR3 DNA sequence: TGCAGCGTTCCGACTAGCGGCCGCTCCACAGATACGCAGTATTTT.

This clonotype was observed many times. The V gene is TRBV9, the J gene TRBJ2-5; 11 bases are a match to TRBD2. Per the germline V gene, CDR1 is SGDLS and CDR2 is YYNGEE. The V gene end was trimmed by 4 bases and the J gene end by 3 bases; junction bases not matched to a gene: 8. This CDR3 spans 16 amino acids. CDR3 residues: CASSISGTSGKETQYF. CDR3 sequence (DNA): TGTGCCAGCAGCATCTCCGGGACTAGCGGCAAAGAGACCCAGTACTTC.

This clonotype was detected only a few times. The chain carries TRBV6-1 and TRBJ2-7, with a possible D match to TRBD2 (6 bases). Trimming shortened V by 7 bases and J by 1 base, and 11 bases separated the two germline ends. CDR3 length: 13 residues. Looked up from germline, CDR1 is MNHNS and CDR2 is SASEGT. CDR3 in DNA: TGTGCCAGCACCGCTGCGGGGTCCTACGAGCAGTACTTC. Protein sequence: CASTAAGSYEQYF.

The chain joins TRBV10-3 to TRBJ2-1; the match to TRBD2 covers 15 bases. Germline CDR1 and CDR2: ENHRY and SYGVKD. The CDR3 totals 16 residues. J was trimmed by 2 bases and V by 6 bases; bases with no gene match: 2. CDR3 loop: CAISGLAGGPYNEQFF. DNA of the CDR3: TGTGCCATCAGCGGACTAGCGGGAGGGCCCTACAATGAGCAGTTCTTC.

In its sample, this clonotype was seen many times. The rearrangement joins TRBV27 to TRBJ1-1; D is unclear. The CDR3 extends over 15 amino acids. V was pared by 4 bases and J by 1 base, with 13 bases between. Germline CDR1 reads MNHEY; CDR2 reads SMNVEV (reference sequence). The CDR3 spells CASSSRLFKNTEAFF. The CDR3 DNA follows: TGTGCCAGCAGTTCGAGACTTTTTAAGAACACTGAAGCTTTCTTT.

The sample holds one count of this clonotype. The chain links TRBV11-2 to TRBJ2-3; 14 bases are a match to TRBD2. This CDR3 spans 16 amino acids. After removal of 4 bases from V and 4 bases from J, the junction contained 4 bases not matched to a gene. CDR1 is SGHAT, CDR2 FQNNGV, per germline. CDR3 sequence reads: CASSSGLAGASDTQYF. CDR3 sequence (DNA): TGTGCCAGCAGCTCGGGACTAGCGGGAGCGTCAGATACGCAGTATTTT.

This clonotype was observed many times. This chain uses TRBV2 with TRBJ1-2; D gene uncertain. Trimming stripped 4 bases from V and 5 bases from J, with 17 bases between. The CDR3 has 15 residues. Per the germline V gene, CDR1 is SNHLY and CDR2 is FYNNEI. This CDR3 is CASSGAGDRPYGYTF. Here the CDR3 DNA reads TGTGCCAGCAGTGGGGCCGGTGACCGACCTTATGGCTACACCTTC.

This clonotype has only a few counts. The chain recombines TRBV24-1 with TRBJ2-1, with a weak D call TRBD1 (5 bases). Trimming pared 5 bases from V and 9 bases from J, leaving 16 bases between. The CDR3 is 14 residues long. Germline CDR1 KGHDR, CDR2 SFDVKD. The CDR3 bases are TGTGCCACCAGTGGGGCAGGGTGGGTAGTTGAGCAGTTCTTC. Its translation: CATSGAGWVVEQFF.

At least ten counts were recorded for this clonotype. V and J are TRBV5-1 and TRBJ2-1; tentatively, D is TRBD2 (6 bases). The CDR3 runs 16 residues. The germline V gene has CDR1 SGHRS and CDR2 YFSETQ. Trimming took 4 bases from V and 6 from J, leaving 20 bases between them. CDR3 residues: CASSRVIGSFGNEQFF. Here the CDR3 DNA reads TGCGCCAGCAGCCGCGTCATCGGGAGTTTCGGCAATGAGCAGTTCTTC.

The chain employs TRBV20-1 and TRBJ2-1; possibly TRBD1 or TRBD2 for D (6 bases each). CDR1 is DFQATT, CDR2 SNEGSKA, per germline (reference sequence). Trimming shortened V by 0 bases and J by 8 bases, and 23 bases separated the two germline ends. The CDR3 runs 17 residues. CDR3 in DNA: TGCAGTGCTAGAGATCTTCGAGCGAGGGGGGTTACTTATGAGCAGTTCTTC. Amino acids: CSARDLRARGVTYEQFF.

There are many counts of this clonotype. The chain uses TRBV7-9 and TRBJ1-2; 7 bases are a match to TRBD1. The germline V gene encodes CDR1 SEHNR and CDR2 FQNEAQ (reference sequence). Unmatched junction bases numbered 8, after V lost 5 bases and J lost 8 bases. The CDR3 spans 13 residues. The CDR3 bases are TGTGCCAGCAGCCTTGACAGGGCTCAAGGCTACACCTTC. This codes for CASSLDRAQGYTF.

This clonotype appeared many times. The chain employs TRBV5-1 and TRBJ2-1, with 10 bases lining up with TRBD1. V lost 4 bases to trimming and J lost 2 bases; unmatched junction nucleotides: 3. From germline, CDR1 is SGHRS and CDR2 YFSETQ. The CDR3 contains 15 residues. The DNA of the CDR3 is TGCGCCAGCAGCGAGGGACAGGGGACCTACAATGAGCAGTTCTTC. Protein sequence: CASSEGQGTYNEQFF.

There are many counts of this clonotype. V gene TRBV7-8 combines with J gene TRBJ2-7; D gene unclear. The germline CDR1 and CDR2 sequences are SGHVS and FQNEAQ. V was clipped by 0 bases and J by 1 base, with 10 bases between them. The CDR3 extends over 15 amino acids. The CDR3 bases are TGTGCCAGCAGCTTAGCGCTGGGCAGTTCCTACGAGCAGTACGTC. Its protein is CASSLALGSSYEQYV.

This clonotype has a count of ten or more. The V call is TRBV5-1, the J call TRBJ2-3; D is undetermined. The V end was cut by 0 bases, the J end by 2 bases, with 10 bases between. The CDR3 is 15 residues long. Germline CDR1 is SGHRS and CDR2 is YFSETQ. The CDR3: CASSLGQVSTDTQYF. The CDR3 region has the DNA TGCGCCAGCAGCTTGGGGCAGGTCTCCACAGATACGCAGTATTTT.

This clonotype was observed at least ten times. The gene calls are TRBV2 and TRBJ2-5; 13 bases line up with TRBD2. Germline assignment: CDR1 SNHLY and CDR2 FYNNEI. V lost 6 bases to trimming and J lost 5 bases; unmatched junction nucleotides: 9. The CDR3 runs 16 residues. CDR3 sequence (DNA): TGTGCCAGCAGCCCCCGGACTAGCGGGAGCGGGGAGACCCAGTACTTC. Translating gives CASSPRTSGSGETQYF.

This clonotype was found a few times. This chain joins TRBV29-1 and TRBJ2-1; 10 bases match TRBD2. This CDR3 is built from 15 residues. The germline CDR1 and CDR2 sequences are SQVTM and ANQGSEA. With 7 bases clipped from V and 3 bases from J, the junction kept 9 bases outside the gene matches. CDR3 sequence: CSAVGVAGGYNEQFF. CDR3 DNA: TGCAGCGCGGTCGGAGTAGCGGGAGGCTACAATGAGCAGTTCTTC.

The sample holds many counts of this clonotype. The rearrangement joins TRBV6-1 to TRBJ1-2; the D gene is possibly TRBD1 (6 bases). Germline V lookup: CDR1 MNHNS, CDR2 SASEGT. The CDR3 extends over 15 amino acids. V shed 6 bases and J shed 1 base, with 15 bases lying between them. The CDR3 is CASRSGELGNYGYTF. Written as DNA, the CDR3 is TGTGCCAGCAGATCAGGGGAGTTGGGTAACTATGGCTACACCTTC.

This clonotype was recorded a few times. The chain recombines TRBV9 with TRBJ1-3, with a weak D call TRBD1 (6 bases). Germline lookup yields CDR1 SGDLS and CDR2 YYNGEE. The CDR3 consists of 14 residues. Trimming took 4 bases from V and 8 from J, leaving 16 bases between them. The CDR3 protein is CASSSEQGGDTIYF. The CDR3 DNA is TGTGCCAGCAGCAGTGAACAGGGAGGAGACACCATATATTTT.

The chain couples TRBV29-1 to TRBJ2-7; 11 nucleotides match TRBD1. Germline lookup yields CDR1 SQVTM and CDR2 ANQGSEA. The V and J ends lost 6 bases and 4 bases, in that order; junction bases with no gene match: 5. This CDR3 contains 13 residues. This chain's CDR3 is CSVGRDRGYEQYV. For the CDR3, the DNA is TGCAGCGTGGGCCGGGACAGGGGGTACGAGCAGTACGTC.

In this sample, this clonotype turned up many times. The gene calls are TRBV10-3 and TRBJ1-4; 10 positions agree with TRBD1. Trimming took 5 bases from V and 8 from J; bases not matched to a gene: 8. The CDR3 is 15 residues long. The germline V gene has CDR1 ENHRY and CDR2 SYGVKD. The CDR3, as DNA: TGTGCCATCAGTTCCGGACAGGGGGAAAAAGAAAAACTGTTTTTT. Translating it yields CAISSGQGEKEKLFF.